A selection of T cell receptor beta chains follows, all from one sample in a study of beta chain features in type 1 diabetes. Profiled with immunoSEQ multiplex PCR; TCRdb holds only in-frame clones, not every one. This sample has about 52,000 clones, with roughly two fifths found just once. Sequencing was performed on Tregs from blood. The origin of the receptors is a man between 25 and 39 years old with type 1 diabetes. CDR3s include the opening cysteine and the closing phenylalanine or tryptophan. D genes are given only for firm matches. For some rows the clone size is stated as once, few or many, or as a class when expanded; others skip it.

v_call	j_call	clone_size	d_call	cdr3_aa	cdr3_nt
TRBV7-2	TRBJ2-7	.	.	CASSLDEDSSYEQYF	TGTGCCAGCAGCTTAGATGAGGACAGCAGCTACGAGCAGTACTTC
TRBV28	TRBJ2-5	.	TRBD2	CASRNLPSGRYEETQYF	TGTGCCAGCAGAAACCTGCCTAGCGGGAGATATGAGGAGACCCAGTACTTC
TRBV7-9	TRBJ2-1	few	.	CASSPPHKGHAYNEQFF	TGTGCCAGCAGCCCACCCCACAAGGGGCACGCCTACAATGAGCAGTTCTTC
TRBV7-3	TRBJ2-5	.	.	CASSLAPQGPQYF	TGTGCCAGCAGCTTAGCACCTCAGGGTCCCCAGTACTTC
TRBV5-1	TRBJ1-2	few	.	CASSLYRGTSNYGYTF	TGCGCCAGCAGCTTGTATCGCGGGACGTCTAACTATGGCTACACCTTC
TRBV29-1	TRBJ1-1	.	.	CSVEGHGNTEAFF	TGCAGCGTTGAGGGACACGGAAACACTGAAGCTTTCTTT
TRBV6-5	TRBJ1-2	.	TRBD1	CASRRTGTGESGYTF	TGTGCCAGCAGGCGGACCGGGACAGGGGAGAGTGGCTACACCTTC
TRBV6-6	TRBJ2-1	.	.	CASSPVRPRFGYEQFF	TGTGCCAGCAGCCCCGTGCGGCCCCGTTTCGGATATGAGCAGTTCTTC
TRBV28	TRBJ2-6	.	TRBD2	CASSFQGLGGANVLTF	TGTGCCAGCAGTTTTCAGGGACTAGGAGGGGCCAACGTCCTGACTTTC
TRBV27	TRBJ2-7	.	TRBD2	CASSLLGTSGRTEQYF	TGTGCCAGCAGTTTATTGGGGACTAGCGGGAGAACCGAGCAGTACTTC
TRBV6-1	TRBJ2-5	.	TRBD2	CASSEALGTSGSLEQYF	TGTGCCAGCAGTGAAGCGCTCGGGACTAGCGGATCTCTGGAGCAGTACTTC
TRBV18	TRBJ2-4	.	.	CASSPRGSPNIQYF	TGTGCCAGCTCACCACGAGGTTCTCCTAACATTCAGTACTTC
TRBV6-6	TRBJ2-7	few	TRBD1	CASSYSRGLISYEQYF	TGTGCCAGCAGTTACTCCAGGGGGCTTATCTCCTACGAGCAGTACTTC
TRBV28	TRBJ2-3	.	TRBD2	CASRPPYGLAGETDTQYF	TGTGCCAGCAGACCCCCATATGGACTAGCGGGAGAAACAGATACGCAGTATTTT
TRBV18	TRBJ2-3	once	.	CASSPYLGRGKADTQYF	TGTGCCAGCTCACCATACCTGGGCCGGGGGAAGGCAGATACGCAGTATTTT
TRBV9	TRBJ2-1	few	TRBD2	CASSVAGGPGNEQFF	TGTGCCAGCAGCGTAGCGGGAGGGCCAGGGAATGAGCAGTTCTTC
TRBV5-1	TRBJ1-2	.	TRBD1	CASSPRDRNGYTF	TGCGCCAGCAGCCCCCGGGACAGGAATGGCTACACCTTC
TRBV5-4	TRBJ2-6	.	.	CASSPGNSGANVLTF	TGTGCCAGCAGCCCGGGAAACTCTGGGGCCAACGTCCTGACTTTC
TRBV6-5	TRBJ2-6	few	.	CAGQGSGANVLTF	TGTGCCGGCCAGGGTTCTGGGGCCAACGTCCTGACTTTC
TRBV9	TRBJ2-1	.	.	CASNPLGSSYNEQFF	TGTGCCAGCAACCCCTTGGGGAGCTCCTACAATGAGCAGTTCTTC
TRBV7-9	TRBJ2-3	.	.	CASSLGHSVADTQYF	TGTGCCAGCAGCTTAGGACATTCGGTGGCAGATACGCAGTATTTT
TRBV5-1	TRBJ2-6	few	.	CASSFREEGANVLTF	TGCGCCAGCAGCTTTAGGGAGGAAGGGGCCAACGTCCTGACTTTC
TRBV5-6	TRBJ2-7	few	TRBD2	CASSPSGGYYEQYF	TGTGCCAGCAGCCCTAGCGGAGGGTACTACGAGCAGTACTTC
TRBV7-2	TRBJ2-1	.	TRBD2	CASSFWGGFGEQFF	TGTGCCAGCAGCTTCTGGGGGGGGTTTGGTGAGCAGTTCTTC
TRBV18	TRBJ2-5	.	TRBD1	CASSAGQGDWETQYF	TGTGCCAGCTCAGCCGGACAGGGGGATTGGGAGACCCAGTACTTC
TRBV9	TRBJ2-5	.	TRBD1	CASSVAGTGEETQYF	TGTGCCAGCAGCGTAGCGGGGACAGGGGAAGAGACCCAGTACTTC
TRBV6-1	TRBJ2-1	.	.	CASSDGLTLSYNEQFF	TGTGCCAGCAGTGATGGTTTGACTCTCTCCTACAATGAGCAGTTCTTC
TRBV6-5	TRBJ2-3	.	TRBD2	CASNAGVPSLWHF	TGTGCCAGCAATGCGGGAGTTCCAAGCCTGTGGCATTTT